This T cell receptor (beta chain) appears in the sequencing data of a study of blood T cell repertoires in COVID-19. Repertoires were generated with immunoSEQ multiplex PCR, while TCRdb's copy carries only in-frame clones and drops some. The data contain 50,000 to 55,000 clones, roughly 79% of them singletons. This CDR3 contains 14 residues. V lost 6 bases and J 1 base, leaving 9 bases between the germline ends. Germline lookup yields CDR1 MNHEY and CDR2 SVGAGI. The sequenced material came from peripheral blood. The rearrangement joins TRBV6-5 to TRBJ2-2; D might be TRBD2 (5 bases). The TCR originated in a human donor in a cohort sampled during active COVID-19. The CDR3 region is CASSPSGNTGELFF. CDR3 nucleotides: TGTGCCAGCAGCCCCAGCGGGAACACCGGGGAGCTGTTTTTT.